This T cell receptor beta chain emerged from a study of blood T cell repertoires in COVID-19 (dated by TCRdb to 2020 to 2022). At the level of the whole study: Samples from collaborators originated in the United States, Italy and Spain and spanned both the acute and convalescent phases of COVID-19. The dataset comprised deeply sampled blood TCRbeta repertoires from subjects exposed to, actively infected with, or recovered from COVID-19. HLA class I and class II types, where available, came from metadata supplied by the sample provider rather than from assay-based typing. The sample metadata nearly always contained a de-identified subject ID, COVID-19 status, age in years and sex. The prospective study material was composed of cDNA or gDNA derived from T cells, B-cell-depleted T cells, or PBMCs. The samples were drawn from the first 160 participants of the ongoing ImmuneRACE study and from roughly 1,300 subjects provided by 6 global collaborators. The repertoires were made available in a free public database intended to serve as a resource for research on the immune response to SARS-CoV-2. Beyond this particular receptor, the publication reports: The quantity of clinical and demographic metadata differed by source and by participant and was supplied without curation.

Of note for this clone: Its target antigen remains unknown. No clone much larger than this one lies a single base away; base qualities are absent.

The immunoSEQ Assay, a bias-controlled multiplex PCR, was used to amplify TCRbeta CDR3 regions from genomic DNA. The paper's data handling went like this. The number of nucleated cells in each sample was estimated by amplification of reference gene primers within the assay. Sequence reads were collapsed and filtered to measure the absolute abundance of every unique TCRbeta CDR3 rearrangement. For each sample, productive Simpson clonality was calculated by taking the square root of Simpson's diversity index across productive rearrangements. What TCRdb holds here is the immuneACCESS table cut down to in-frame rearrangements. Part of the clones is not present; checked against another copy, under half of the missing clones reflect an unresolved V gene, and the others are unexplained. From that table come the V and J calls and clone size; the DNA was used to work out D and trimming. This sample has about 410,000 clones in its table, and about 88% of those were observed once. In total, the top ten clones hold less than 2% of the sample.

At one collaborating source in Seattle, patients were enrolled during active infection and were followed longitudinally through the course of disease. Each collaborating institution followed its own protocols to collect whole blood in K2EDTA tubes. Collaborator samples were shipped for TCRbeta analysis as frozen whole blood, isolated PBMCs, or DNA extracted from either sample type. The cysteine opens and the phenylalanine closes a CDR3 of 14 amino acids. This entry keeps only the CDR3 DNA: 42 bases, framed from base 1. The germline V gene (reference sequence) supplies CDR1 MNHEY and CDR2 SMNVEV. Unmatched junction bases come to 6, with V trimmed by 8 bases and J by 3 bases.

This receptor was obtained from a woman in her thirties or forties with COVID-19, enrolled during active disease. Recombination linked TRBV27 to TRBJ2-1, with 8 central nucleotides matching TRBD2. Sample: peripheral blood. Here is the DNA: TGTGCCAGCGGCGTTGGGACTAGCTACAATGAGCAGTTCTTC. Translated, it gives CASGVGTSYNEQFF.